This TCR beta chain was captured in a study of OX40 agonist ivuxolimab in advanced cancers. The overall study: Partial responses were observed in three patients, of whom one had hepatocellular carcinoma and two had cutaneous melanoma.

The protocol was immunoSEQ multiplex PCR, while the TCRdb copy is restricted to in-frame clones and leaves out a portion. This sample has about 15,000 clones, with roughly nine tenths found just once. Sampled blood was obtained at baseline, cycle 4 day 1, and cycle 7 day 1. The receptor's source is an adult with an advanced solid tumor such as melanoma, head and neck, liver or kidney cancer. This specimen was CD4+ or CD8+ T cells sorted from blood, taken in a trial of the OX40 agonist ivuxolimab.

As DNA, the CDR3 is TGTGCCAGCAGTTTGGGAGGGTCCCGGTTGGTTGGTGAGCAGTTCTTC. Amino acid sequence: CASSLGGSRLVGEQFF. The chain has TRBV27 and TRBJ2-1; 7 nucleotides agree with TRBD2. From germline, CDR1 is MNHEY and CDR2 SMNVEV (reference sequence). The V and J ends lost 3 bases and 9 bases, in that order; junction bases with no gene match: 14. The CDR3 contains 16 residues.